The 24 T cell receptor beta chains reported below all come from one sample, sequenced in a study of neoadjuvant anti-PD-1 for oral cavity cancer. Sample time point: after neoadjuvant nivolumab, at surgical resection. Using immunoSEQ multiplex PCR, the repertoire was profiled, and TCRdb retains in-frame clones only, with some absent. The sample shows about 39,000 clones, 77% of them seen only once. Source: PBMCs, taken after nivolumab (anti-PD-1) treatment. These receptors were collected from a person aged 35 to 85 with oral cavity squamous cell carcinoma.

The chain is built from TRBV29-1 and TRBJ1-2, with TRBD1 as a possible D gene (5 bases). The CDR3 consists of 13 residues. Germline V gene data show CDR1 as SQVTM and CDR2 as ANQGSEA. Trimming stripped 5 bases from V and 0 bases from J, with 10 bases between. For the CDR3, the DNA is TGCAGCGTTCGGGGAGGGGCTAACTATGGCTACACCTTC. This codes for CSVRGGANYGYTF.

The V and J genes are TRBV2 and TRBJ2-1; TRBD1 agrees at 8 bases. Unmatched junction bases numbered 10, after V lost 2 bases and J lost 4 bases. Looked up from germline, CDR1 is SNHLY and CDR2 is FYNNEI. The CDR3 is made up of 17 amino acids. The CDR3 loop is CASSEIKIRDRYNEQFF. The CDR3 region has the DNA TGTGCCAGCAGTGAAATAAAAATCAGGGACAGGTACAATGAGCAGTTCTTC.

This chain connects TRBV10-3 to TRBJ2-1, with 8 bases that match TRBD2. The CDR3 contains 15 residues. The germline V gene has CDR1 ENHRY and CDR2 SYGVKD. V lost 7 bases to trimming and J lost 0 bases; unmatched junction nucleotides: 5. In DNA, the CDR3 is TGTGCCATCACGGGGGCGGGAGGCTCCTACAATGAGCAGTTCTTC. This gives the protein CAITGAGGSYNEQFF.

The chain recombines TRBV28 with TRBJ2-4; 8 bases are a match to TRBD1. This CDR3 is built from 16 residues. The germline CDR1 and CDR2 sequences are MDHEN and SYDVKM. The trim removed 6 bases at V and 1 base at J, leaving 8 bases unmatched. The CDR3: CASSKTGAGAKNIQYF. The CDR3 bases are TGTGCCAGCAGCAAGACAGGGGCCGGGGCCAAAAACATTCAGTACTTC.

The chain carries TRBV5-1 and TRBJ2-7; the D is unclear. This CDR3 is built from 14 residues. Germline CDR1 is SGHRS and CDR2 is YFSETQ. V was pared by 2 bases and J by 0 bases, with 9 bases between. Written as DNA, the CDR3 is TGCGCCAGCAGCTTCACTGATTACTCCTACGAGCAGTACTTC. Amino acids: CASSFTDYSYEQYF. The full variable domain, completed using reference TRBV5-1 and TRBJ2-7, is KAGVTQTPRYLIKTRGQQVTLSCSPISGHRSVSWYQQTPGQGLQFLFEYFSETQRNKGNFPGRFSGRQFSNSRSEMNVSTLELGDSALYLCASSFTDYSYEQYFGPGTRLTVT.

This chain uses TRBV19 with TRBJ2-7; perhaps D is TRBD1 or TRBD2 (5 bases each). CDR3 length equals 19 residues. Trimming stripped 8 bases from V and 1 base from J, with 30 bases between. CDR1 and CDR2 from the germline V gene are LNHDA and SQIVND (reference sequence). The chain's CDR3 is CASGPGSATVGYRSYEQYF. The CDR3 DNA is TGTGCCAGTGGCCCAGGGAGTGCAACGGTAGGTTATCGGTCCTACGAGCAGTACTTC.

This chain uses TRBV2 with TRBJ1-6; TRBD1 is a possible D gene (5 bases). V dropped 5 bases and J dropped 6 bases, with 17 bases sitting between them. Germline CDR1 SNHLY, CDR2 FYNNEI. CDR3 length: 16 amino acids. CDR3 in amino acids: CASSRGRGKSNSPLHF. The CDR3 nucleotides are TGTGCCAGCAGTCGGGGACGGGGTAAGAGTAATTCACCCCTCCACTTT.

The V and J genes are TRBV5-1 and TRBJ1-1; 10 positions agree with TRBD1. Trimming took 3 bases from V and 5 from J; bases not matched to a gene: 7. CDR1 SGHRS and CDR2 YFSETQ come from the germline V gene. This CDR3 region has 15 residues. CDR3 nucleotide sequence: TGCGCCAGCAGCTCGCGACAGGGGGCGAGGACTGAAGCTTTCTTT. Its protein product is CASSSRQGARTEAFF.

The CDR3 coding sequence is TGTGCCAGCACTTCCCCCCATCGGACTAGCGGGAGTGGAAATGAGCAGTTCTTC. Protein product: CASTSPHRTSGSGNEQFF. The chain couples TRBV27 to TRBJ2-1, with 13 bases identical to TRBD2. J lost 7 bases, V lost 7 bases, and 16 bases had no gene match. This CDR3 contains 18 residues. Germline V gene data show CDR1 as MNHEY and CDR2 as SMNVEV (reference sequence).

V is TRBV5-1 and J is TRBJ1-2; D uncertain. V was clipped by 0 bases and J by 4 bases, with 10 bases between them. The CDR3 contains 14 residues. The V gene's germline CDR1 is SGHRS and CDR2 YFSETQ. The CDR3 DNA reads TGCGCCAGCAGCTTGGGACAAGCCCTCTATGGCTACACCTTC. Protein product: CASSLGQALYGYTF. Combining the CDR3 with reference TRBV5-1 and TRBJ1-2 gives the whole variable domain KAGVTQTPRYLIKTRGQQVTLSCSPISGHRSVSWYQQTPGQGLQFLFEYFSETQRNKGNFPGRFSGRQFSNSRSEMNVSTLELGDSALYLCASSLGQALYGYTFGSGTRLTVV.

The V and J genes are TRBV15 and TRBJ1-2; D remains unclear. Trimming shortened V by 0 bases and J by 4 bases, and 9 bases separated the two germline ends. Germline V gives CDR1 LNHNV, CDR2 YYDKDF (reference sequence). The CDR3 sequence is 14 residues long. CDR3 nucleotides: TGTGCCACCAGCAGAGATGTTCAAGTCTATGGCTACACCTTC. It is translated as CATSRDVQVYGYTF.

The rearrangement links TRBV4-1 to TRBJ1-2; no clear D. This CDR3 contains 11 residues. Germline CDR1 is MGHRA and CDR2 is YSYEKL. The ends were cut back, 0 bases at V and 12 bases at J, with 8 bases in the middle. CDR3 sequence: CASSQDLIHTF. The CDR3 nucleotides read TGCGCCAGCAGCCAAGACCTGATTCACACCTTC.

The chain joins TRBV5-1 to TRBJ2-1; D unclear. V lost 0 bases and J 9 bases, leaving 7 bases between the germline ends. In germline, CDR1 is SGHRS, CDR2 YFSETQ. The CDR3 has 12 residues. This CDR3 is CASSLEGIEQFF. Written as DNA, the CDR3 is TGCGCCAGCAGCTTGGAGGGAATTGAGCAGTTCTTC.

V and J are TRBV7-2 and TRBJ2-3; 7 bases are a match to TRBD2. Germline values: CDR1 SGHTA, CDR2 FQGNSA. This CDR3 has 14 residues. Germline trimming cut 3 bases from V and 6 bases from J; bases unmatched to any gene: 6. The CDR3 loop reads CASSLGGVADTQYF. In DNA form, the CDR3 reads TGTGCCAGCAGCTTGGGGGGGGTTGCGGATACGCAGTATTTT.

This clone showed up just a few times. This chain links TRBV2 with TRBJ1-1, with D tentatively TRBD1 (5 bases). CDR1 and CDR2 from the germline V gene are SNHLY and FYNNEI. The length of the CDR3 is 15 residues. Trimming removed 6 bases at V and 5 bases at J, with 19 bases between. The CDR3 here is CASRRLQRGRTEAFF. The CDR3 DNA is TGTGCCAGCAGACGCTTACAGAGGGGAAGGACTGAAGCTTTCTTT.

This clone is medium-sized (0.01 to 0.1%) in the sample. The J gene is TRBJ1-1, the V gene TRBV5-1; tentatively, D is TRBD1 (6 bases). Germline lookup yields CDR1 SGHRS and CDR2 YFSETQ. There are 13 residues in the CDR3. Trimming removed 4 bases at V and 6 bases at J, with 13 bases between. CDR3 sequence reads: CASSEGRGAEAFF. The CDR3 coding sequence is TGCGCCAGCAGCGAGGGAAGGGGGGCTGAAGCTTTCTTT. The complete variable domain, with remaining parts taken from reference TRBV5-1 and TRBJ1-1, reads KAGVTQTPRYLIKTRGQQVTLSCSPISGHRSVSWYQQTPGQGLQFLFEYFSETQRNKGNFPGRFSGRQFSNSRSEMNVSTLELGDSALYLCASSEGRGAEAFFGQGTRLTVV.

This clone appeared once. CDR3: CASMLGGNNSPLHF. The CDR3 DNA reads as TGTGCCAGCATGCTAGGGGGAAATAATTCACCCCTCCACTTT. The V call is TRBV28, the J call TRBJ1-6, with D possibly matching TRBD1 (6 bases). Per germline, CDR1 MDHEN and CDR2 SYDVKM. The CDR3 is made up of 14 amino acids. Between the trimmed V and J ends, which lost 7 bases and 5 bases, there was a span of 12 bases.

This chain connects TRBV9 to TRBJ2-7; TRBD1 is a possible D gene (7 bases). This CDR3 contains 16 residues. Germline CDR1 and CDR2: SGDLS and YYNGEE. Trimming shortened V by 3 bases and J by 0 bases, and 16 bases separated the two germline ends. DNA of the CDR3: TGTGCCAGCAGCGGCTCAAACAGGGGACTCTCCTACGAGCAGTACTTC. Protein sequence: CASSGSNRGLSYEQYF.

The chain carries TRBV4-2 and TRBJ2-7, with 11 nucleotides matching TRBD2. Trimming removed 4 bases from V and 3 bases from J; junction bases left unmatched: 14. Germline V gene sequence: CDR1 LGHNA, CDR2 YNFKEQ. There are 18 residues in the CDR3. CDR3 bases: TGTGCCAGCAGCCGCCTGACCGGGACTAGCGGAACTGACTACGAGCAGTACTTC. This translates into CASSRLTGTSGTDYEQYF.

The gene calls are TRBV6-5 and TRBJ2-1; TRBD2 aligns across 11 bases. The J segment lost 3 bases and the V segment lost 8 bases, leaving 3 bases of the junction unmatched. The germline V gene has CDR1 MNHEY and CDR2 SVGAGI. The CDR3 is 14 residues long. As DNA, the CDR3 is TGTGCCAGCGGGACTAGCGGAAACTACAATGAGCAGTTCTTC. It encodes CASGTSGNYNEQFF.

This chain joins TRBV19 and TRBJ1-1; perhaps TRBD1 as D (5 bases). This CDR3 spans 17 amino acids. V was pared by 6 bases and J by 1 base, with 21 bases between. CDR1 is LNHDA, CDR2 SQIVND, per germline (reference sequence). The CDR3 DNA is TGTGCCAGTAGCCTAGCCAGGCCGGGGGGAAGGAACACTGAAGCTTTCTTT. Its protein product is CASSLARPGGRNTEAFF. The whole variable domain, filled in from reference TRBV19 and TRBJ1-1, reads DGGITQSPKYLFRKEGQNVTLSCEQNLNHDAMYWYRQDPGQGLRLIYYSQIVNDFQKGDIAEGYSVSREKKESFPLTVTSAQKNPTAFYLCASSLARPGGRNTEAFFGQGTRLTVV.

The chain joins TRBV12-5 to TRBJ1-6; possibly TRBD1 for D (6 bases). The CDR3 covers 14 residues. V gave up 6 bases and J gave up 6 bases, with 12 bases separating them. Germline values: CDR1 LGHNT, CDR2 FRNRAP. CDR3 protein: CASGPGQSNSPLHF. In DNA form, the CDR3 reads TGTGCTAGTGGCCCAGGACAGAGTAATTCACCCCTCCACTTT.

This clone was seen a few times. This sequence joins TRBV25-1 and TRBJ2-3; D is uncertain. Germline CDR1 and CDR2: MGHDK and SYGVNS. CDR3 length equals 15 residues. The V gene lost 7 bases and the J gene lost 0 bases, with 14 bases spanning the gap. CDR3 loop: CASTSVYGSTDTQYF. The DNA of the CDR3 is TGTGCCAGCACCTCTGTTTACGGGAGCACAGATACGCAGTATTTT.

The V and J genes are TRBV19 and TRBJ2-1; 11 positions match TRBD2. V was clipped by 5 bases and J by 5 bases; unmatched bases: 8. The length of the CDR3 is 16 residues. Looked up from germline, CDR1 is LNHDA and CDR2 is SQIVND (reference sequence). The CDR3 bases are TGTGCCAGTAGTCCTTCGACTAGCGGGGCTCACAATGAGCAGTTCTTC. Amino acids: CASSPSTSGAHNEQFF. The full variable domain, completed using reference TRBV19 and TRBJ2-1, is DGGITQSPKYLFRKEGQNVTLSCEQNLNHDAMYWYRQDPGQGLRLIYYSQIVNDFQKGDIAEGYSVSREKKESFPLTVTSAQKNPTAFYLCASSPSTSGAHNEQFFGPGTRLTVL.